Following are 27 T cell receptor beta chains from one sample sequenced in a study of shared clonotypes between healthy human individuals. Profiled with immunoSEQ multiplex PCR; TCRdb holds only in-frame clones, not every one. The repertoire has about 1,800,000 clones, about 95% of them found once; the top ten carry 1% to 1.5%. The naive CD8 population came from CD45RO-negative cells selected for CCR7, without terminally differentiated effector memory CD45RA+ cells. Sequencing was done on a sample of naive CD8+ T cells sorted from blood. These receptor sequences come from a man younger than 35 in good health.

The chain links TRBV7-6 to TRBJ2-5, with 10 bases aligning to TRBD1. The CDR3 length is 15 residues. CDR1 and CDR2 (germline): SGHVS, FNYEAQ. Unmatched junction bases numbered 14, after V lost 6 bases and J lost 10 bases. In DNA form, the CDR3 reads TGTGCCAGCAGGACCGGGACAGGGGCTCTCCCGGACCAGTACTTC. Translating it yields CASRTGTGALPDQYF.

The chain links TRBV10-1 to TRBJ2-1; D may be TRBD1 (6 bases). This CDR3 has 14 residues. V was clipped by 2 bases and J by 1 base, with 6 bases between them. Germline-derived CDR1 and CDR2 are WNHNN and SYGVQD (reference sequence). The CDR3 protein is CASSEDRSYNEQFF. The CDR3, as DNA: TGCGCCAGCAGTGAGGACAGGTCCTACAATGAGCAGTTCTTC.

This chain uses TRBV6-5 with TRBJ2-1; the match to TRBD2 covers 10 bases. V lost 0 bases, J lost 7 bases, and 6 bases stayed unmatched. Germline lookup yields CDR1 MNHEY and CDR2 SVGAGI. The CDR3 is 16 residues long. The CDR3 DNA reads as TGTGCCAGCAGTTACTCGGACAGCGGGGGGGGGAATGAGCAGTTCTTC. It yields the protein CASSYSDSGGGNEQFF.

This sequence joins TRBV6-6 and TRBJ2-3, with 9 bases aligning to TRBD2. Germline V gene data show CDR1 as MNHNY and CDR2 as SVGAGI (reference sequence). This CDR3 is built from 15 residues. The V and J ends lost 5 bases and 2 bases, in that order; junction bases with no gene match: 5. The CDR3 is CASSQREVDTDTQYF. In DNA form, the CDR3 reads TGTGCCAGCAGTCAGCGGGAGGTAGACACAGATACGCAGTATTTT.

This clone has a single count. At the DNA level, this CDR3 is encoded by other sequences in the same sample as well. The chain employs TRBV27 and TRBJ2-7; D unresolved. The CDR3 is 14 residues long. Trimming cost V 0 bases and J 0 bases, with 6 bases left between them. CDR1 and CDR2 from the germline V gene are MNHEY and SMNVEV (reference sequence). The DNA for the CDR3 is TGTGCCAGCAGTTTATCGCAAGACTCCTACGAGCAGTACTTC. It yields the protein CASSLSQDSYEQYF.

This chain joins TRBV9 and TRBJ1-1, with TRBD1 matching over 8 bases. Germline values: CDR1 SGDLS, CDR2 YYNGEE. V lost 3 bases and J lost 4; bases outside the gene matches: 8. This CDR3 spans 15 amino acids. Here the CDR3 reads CASSDWTGSSTEAFF. The CDR3, as DNA: TGTGCCAGCAGCGATTGGACAGGGTCGAGCACTGAAGCTTTCTTT.

V and J are TRBV19 and TRBJ2-2; D is possibly TRBD1 or TRBD2 (5 bases each). Trimming took off 6 bases at V and 3 bases at J, with 14 bases between the two ends. This CDR3 is built from 15 residues. The germline V gene has CDR1 LNHDA and CDR2 SQIVND (reference sequence). The CDR3 DNA reads TGTGCCAGTAGCAACCGGGACCCCTACACCGGGGAGCTGTTTTTT. It specifies CASSNRDPYTGELFF.

This chain uses TRBV7-6 with TRBJ2-7; D uncertain. This CDR3 spans 13 amino acids. Trimming took 2 bases from V and 5 from J, leaving 10 bases between them. Germline V gene sequence: CDR1 SGHVS, CDR2 FNYEAQ. The CDR3 DNA reads as TGTGCCAGCAGCTTAAGTAGCATGGACGAGCAGTACTTC. Translation: CASSLSSMDEQYF.

CDR3 DNA: TGTGCCAGCAGCTGGACGTCAGACTACGAGCAGTACTTC. Its translation is CASSWTSDYEQYF. The V and J genes are TRBV5-6 and TRBJ2-7; D unresolved. Trimming removed 3 bases from V and 3 bases from J, with 10 bases in between. The CDR3 is 13 residues long. Germline assignment: CDR1 SGHDT and CDR2 YYEEEE.

The J gene is TRBJ1-1, the V gene TRBV28; tentatively, D is TRBD1 (6 bases). This CDR3 contains 16 residues. V lost 1 base and J lost 0, with 12 bases in between. CDR1 MDHEN and CDR2 SYDVKM come from the germline V gene. CDR3 residues: CASSLSGVSMNTEAFF. The CDR3 DNA reads TGTGCCAGCAGTTTATCAGGGGTCTCCATGAACACTGAAGCTTTCTTT.

The rearrangement joins TRBV6-1 to TRBJ2-3; tentative D call: TRBD1 (6 bases). This CDR3 has 16 residues. Germline V CDR1 and CDR2: MNHNS, SASEGT. V shed 4 bases and J shed 2 bases, with 16 bases lying between them. CDR3 in amino acids: CASSARQAGNTDTQYF. CDR3 coding DNA: TGTGCCAGCAGTGCCCGACAGGCCGGGAACACAGATACGCAGTATTTT.

V gene TRBV15 combines with J gene TRBJ1-4; TRBD1 matches 9 bases. The CDR3 loop spans 14 amino acids. Germline lookup yields CDR1 LNHNV and CDR2 YYDKDF (reference sequence). With 2 bases clipped from V and 6 bases from J, the junction kept 1 base outside the gene matches. The CDR3 loop is CATSRRTGDEKLFF. In DNA form, the CDR3 reads TGTGCCACCAGCAGAAGGACAGGGGATGAAAAACTGTTTTTT.

The chain's CDR3 is CASSYGTSFF. CDR3 nucleotides: TGTGCCAGCAGTTACGGGACTTCTTTCTTC. The V call is TRBV6-6, the J call TRBJ2-1; D might be TRBD2 (6 bases). The CDR3 is 10 amino acids. Trimming cost V 2 bases and J 16 bases, with 9 bases left between them. The V gene's germline CDR1 is MNHNY and CDR2 SVGAGI (reference sequence).

CDR3 DNA: TGCGCCAGCAGTCCGAGACTAGCGGGGTACAATGAGCAGTTCTTC. It translates to CASSPRLAGYNEQFF. The chain employs TRBV10-1 and TRBJ2-1; TRBD2 matches at 11 bases. Germline trimming cut 5 bases from V and 4 bases from J; bases unmatched to any gene: 4. This CDR3 is built from 15 residues. Germline-derived CDR1 and CDR2 are WNHNN and SYGVQD (reference sequence).

Only one count was recorded for this clone. The J gene is TRBJ1-2, the V gene TRBV9; TRBD1 aligns across 8 bases. V lost 4 bases, J lost 7 bases, and 18 bases stayed unmatched. CDR3 length equals 17 residues. Germline assignment: CDR1 SGDLS and CDR2 YYNGEE. The CDR3 DNA reads TGTGCCAGCAGCTTGAGGATTGGCGGGACAGGATTGAGTGGCTACACCTTC. Translation gives CASSLRIGGTGLSGYTF. Based on the CDR3 plus reference TRBV9 and TRBJ1-2, the full variable domain is DSGVTQTPKHLITATGQRVTLRCSPRSGDLSVYWYQQSLDQGLQFLIQYYNGEERAKGNILERFSAQQFPDLHSELNLSSLELGDSALYFCASSLRIGGTGLSGYTFGSGTRLTVV.

The rearrangement links TRBV20-1 to TRBJ2-1; D not certain. Per the germline V gene, CDR1 is DFQATT and CDR2 is SNEGSKA (reference sequence). CDR3 length: 11 residues. Trimming took off 6 bases at V and 4 bases at J, with 7 bases between the two ends. The CDR3 DNA follows: TGCAGTGCGCGGCTGTACAATGAGCAGTTCTTC. This translates into CSARLYNEQFF.

A word on this clone: At the DNA level, this CDR3 is encoded by other sequences in the same sample as well. The chain combines TRBV7-9 with TRBJ2-7; no clear D. The V end lost 1 base, the J end lost 6 bases, and 4 bases lay between the germline ends. Germline-derived CDR1 and CDR2 are SEHNR and FQNEAQ (reference sequence). The CDR3 runs 11 residues. For the CDR3, the DNA is TGTGCCAGCAGCTTAGTCGGCGAGCAGTACTTC. It codes for CASSLVGEQYF.

CDR3 protein: CASSQVGVYNEQFF. Written as DNA, the CDR3 is TGTGCCAGCAGCCAAGTAGGGGTCTACAATGAGCAGTTCTTC. The chain joins TRBV7-2 to TRBJ2-1; D may be TRBD1 (5 bases). V lost 5 bases to trimming and J lost 3 bases, with 11 bases between them. Germline CDR1 reads SGHTA; CDR2 reads FQGNSA. This CDR3 is 14 amino acids long.

The chain employs TRBV19 and TRBJ1-1; D call uncertain. V gave up 3 bases and J gave up 4 bases, with 9 bases separating them. The CDR3 loop spans 13 amino acids. Germline lookup yields CDR1 LNHDA and CDR2 SQIVND (reference sequence). CDR3 bases: TGTGCCAGTAGTATGGTGGCCAGCACTGAAGCTTTCTTT. Translating it yields CASSMVASTEAFF.

The genes are TRBV5-1 and TRBJ2-7; the D is unclear. The CDR3 consists of 12 residues. Germline CDR1 SGHRS, CDR2 YFSETQ. V lost 4 bases and J lost 7, with 12 bases in between. The CDR3 protein is CASSETGLEQYF. CDR3 DNA: TGCGCCAGCAGCGAGACCGGTTTGGAGCAGTACTTC.

CDR3 bases: TGTGCCAGTGTATGGTCTCAGGGAGGTGGGCAGCCCCAGCATTTT. This encodes CASVWSQGGGQPQHF. This chain joins TRBV6-5 and TRBJ1-5; a possible D gene is TRBD1 (5 bases). Germline V gene sequence: CDR1 MNHEY, CDR2 SVGAGI. The germline V and J ends were trimmed by 9 bases and 7 bases, with 22 bases remaining between them. The CDR3 runs to 15 residues.

The chain carries TRBV4-2 and TRBJ2-3; D is perhaps TRBD2 (6 bases). Germline assignment: CDR1 LGHNA and CDR2 YNFKEQ. Trimming removed 0 bases at V and 5 bases at J, with 18 bases between. This CDR3 has 17 residues. The CDR3 sequence: CASSQDREADYRDTQYF. The CDR3 DNA is TGTGCCAGCAGCCAAGATAGGGAGGCTGATTACCGAGATACGCAGTATTTT.

This rearrangement joins TRBV4-1 to TRBJ2-7; D perhaps matches TRBD2 (5 bases). This CDR3 has 14 amino acids. Germline lookup yields CDR1 MGHRA and CDR2 YSYEKL. Trimming stripped 1 base from V and 6 bases from J, with 13 bases between. The CDR3 is CASSQVLEGFEQYF. CDR3 sequence (DNA): TGCGCCAGCAGCCAAGTCCTCGAGGGATTCGAGCAGTACTTC.

This clone was detected only a few times. V is TRBV7-9 and J is TRBJ2-2; D call uncertain. Between the trimmed V and J ends, which lost 1 base and 6 bases, there was a span of 6 bases. In germline, CDR1 is SEHNR, CDR2 FQNEAQ (reference sequence). The CDR3 contains 13 residues. In nucleotides, the CDR3 is TGTGCCAGCAGCTTAGGTAACGCCGGGGAGCTGTTTTTT. Its protein product is CASSLGNAGELFF.

The chain is built from TRBV18 and TRBJ2-7; D may be TRBD1 or TRBD2 (6 bases each). Germline CDR1 and CDR2: KGHSH and LQKENI. The V gene lost 3 bases and the J gene lost 1 base, with 16 bases spanning the gap. CDR3 length: 16 amino acids. The CDR3 bases are TGTGCCAGCTCACCTCCCCCGGGGGCCGCGTCCTACGAGCAGTACTTC. As protein: CASSPPPGAASYEQYF. The whole variable domain, filled in from reference TRBV18 and TRBJ2-7, reads NAGVMQNPRHLVRRRGQEARLRCSPMKGHSHVYWYRQLPEEGLKFMVYLQKENIIDESGMPKERFSAEFPKEGPSILRIQQVVRGDSAAYFCASSPPPGAASYEQYFGPGTRLTVT.

The chain joins TRBV29-1 to TRBJ2-1, with 8 bases fitting TRBD2. CDR1 is SQVTM and CDR2 is ANQGSEA in the germline V gene. Trimming cost V 7 bases and J 5 bases; bases outside gene matches: 7. CDR3 length equals 13 residues. CDR3 DNA sequence: TGCAGCGAGAGGACTAGCAACCACAATGAGCAGTTCTTC. This translates into CSERTSNHNEQFF.

For this clone: This CDR3 is also generated by other DNA sequences in the sample. The chain joins TRBV5-6 to TRBJ2-3, with no clear D. Trimming shortened V by 4 bases and J by 5 bases, and 5 bases separated the two germline ends. The length of the CDR3 is 11 residues. Germline V lookup: CDR1 SGHDT, CDR2 YYEEEE. DNA for the CDR3: TGTGCCAGCAGCCTGGGAGATACGCAGTATTTT. It translates to CASSLGDTQYF.